The rows below give T cell receptor beta chains drawn from one sample of a study of beta chain features in type 1 diabetes. Assay: immunoSEQ multiplex PCR; the TCRdb copy retains only in-frame clones and omits some. Of some 410,000 clones listed, approximately 13% were seen once; the top ten hold 0.03% to 0.04%. Sequenced: naive CD4+ T cells from blood. The receptors shown here come from a young man in good health. Both conserved end residues are part of each CDR3. A D gene is named only where the DNA matches it firmly. Size values are once, few and many counts, or a class for expanded clones, and some rows have none.

cdr3_length: 14
v_call: TRBV9
d_call: TRBD1
clone_size: few
j_call: TRBJ2-7
cdr3_aa: CASSVGTETYEQYF
cdr3_nt: TGTGCCAGCAGCGTGGGGACAGAGACCTACGAGCAGTACTTC

cdr3_length: 15
v_call: TRBV7-3
d_call: NA
clone_size: few
j_call: TRBJ2-1
cdr3_aa: CASSLGGGRYNEQFF
cdr3_nt: TGTGCCAGCAGCTTAGGAGGGGGACGCTACAATGAGCAGTTCTTC

cdr3_length: 11
v_call: TRBV29-1
d_call: NA
clone_size: many
j_call: TRBJ1-1
cdr3_aa: CSVRLNTEAFF
cdr3_nt: TGCAGCGTTAGGTTGAACACTGAAGCTTTCTTT

cdr3_length: 11
v_call: TRBV20-1
d_call: NA
clone_size: few
j_call: TRBJ1-2
cdr3_aa: CSARDGPGYTF
cdr3_nt: TGCAGTGCTAGAGATGGCCCCGGCTACACCTTC

cdr3_length: 14
v_call: TRBV5-1
d_call: NA
clone_size: few
j_call: TRBJ1-6
cdr3_aa: CASSLESGVSPLHF
cdr3_nt: TGCGCCAGCAGCTTGGAGTCAGGGGTTTCACCCCTCCACTTT

cdr3_length: 13
v_call: TRBV30
d_call: NA
clone_size: NA
j_call: TRBJ1-5
cdr3_aa: CAWTGQLNQPQHF
cdr3_nt: TGTGCCTGGACGGGGCAGCTGAATCAGCCCCAGCATTTT

cdr3_length: 15
v_call: TRBV14
d_call: NA
clone_size: few
j_call: TRBJ1-2
cdr3_aa: CASSQDFWTTSDYTF
cdr3_nt: TGTGCCAGCAGCCAAGATTTCTGGACAACAAGTGACTACACCTTC

cdr3_length: 18
v_call: TRBV4-3
d_call: NA
clone_size: few
j_call: TRBJ2-6
cdr3_aa: CASSQEPLGISGANVLTF
cdr3_nt: TGCGCCAGCAGCCAAGAACCACTAGGGATCTCTGGGGCCAACGTCCTGACTTTC

cdr3_length: 14
v_call: TRBV10-3
d_call: NA
clone_size: few
j_call: TRBJ2-3
cdr3_aa: CAISDLTDGDTQYF
cdr3_nt: TGTGCCATCAGTGATTTGACTGACGGGGATACGCAGTATTTT

cdr3_length: 14
v_call: TRBV18
d_call: TRBD1
clone_size: few
j_call: TRBJ2-7
cdr3_aa: CASSPWGQGYEQYF
cdr3_nt: TGTGCCAGCTCACCATGGGGACAGGGTTACGAGCAGTACTTC

cdr3_length: 15
v_call: TRBV10-3
d_call: NA
clone_size: NA
j_call: TRBJ1-5
cdr3_aa: CAISERGAIGQPQHF
cdr3_nt: TGTGCCATCAGTGAACGAGGGGCAATAGGTCAGCCCCAGCATTTT